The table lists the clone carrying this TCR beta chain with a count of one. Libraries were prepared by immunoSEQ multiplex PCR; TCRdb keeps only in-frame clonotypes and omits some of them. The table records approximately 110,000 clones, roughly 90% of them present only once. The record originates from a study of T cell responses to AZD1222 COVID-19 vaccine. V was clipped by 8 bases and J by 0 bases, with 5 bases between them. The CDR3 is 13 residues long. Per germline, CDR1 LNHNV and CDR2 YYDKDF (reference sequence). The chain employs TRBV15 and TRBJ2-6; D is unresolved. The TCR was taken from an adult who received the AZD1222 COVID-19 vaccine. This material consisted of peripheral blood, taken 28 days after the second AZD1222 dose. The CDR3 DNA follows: TGTGCCACCCGTGGCTCTGGGGCCAACGTCCTGACTTTC. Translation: CATRGSGANVLTF.